These 10 T cell receptor beta chains share one sample of origin, sequenced in a study of shared clonotypes between healthy human individuals. Profiling relied on immunoSEQ multiplex PCR, and the TCRdb table lists in-frame clones only, not all of them. The data show over a million clones, around 76% seen once. Sequenced input: memory CD4+ T cells sorted from blood. The sample's subset: CD45RA-negative fraction. The receptors stem from a man between 18 and 35 years old in good health.

V and J are TRBV28 and TRBJ1-2, with TRBD1 as a possible D gene (6 bases). This CDR3 is built from 14 residues. CDR1 MDHEN and CDR2 SYDVKM come from the germline V gene. The V end lost 4 bases, the J end lost 5 bases, and 14 bases lay between the germline ends. The CDR3 region is CASSYLDSQYGYTF. The CDR3 DNA is TGTGCCAGCAGTTATCTGGACAGTCAATATGGCTACACCTTC.

The chain combines TRBV5-6 with TRBJ1-2; 7 bases fit TRBD1. Germline CDR1 reads SGHDT; CDR2 reads YYEEEE. V lost 3 bases, J lost 8 bases, and 13 bases stayed unmatched. This CDR3 comprises 15 residues. The DNA for the CDR3 is TGTGCCAGCAGCTCCAGGGACAGAGAAAGCAGGGGCTACACCTTC. Its protein product is CASSSRDRESRGYTF.

The CDR3 here is CASSFAGGPVEQFF. Here the CDR3 DNA reads TGTGCCAGCAGTTTTGCGGGGGGGCCCGTTGAGCAGTTCTTC. V is TRBV28 and J is TRBJ2-1; 9 bases fit TRBD2. Germline V gene data show CDR1 as MDHEN and CDR2 as SYDVKM. The CDR3 is 14 amino acids. V dropped 3 bases and J dropped 9; count of bases not matched to a gene: 6.

J is TRBJ2-5 and V is TRBV28; D not resolved. The CDR3 has 15 amino acids. The V gene's germline CDR1 is MDHEN and CDR2 SYDVKM. V was trimmed by 1 base and J by 1 base, leaving 10 bases between them. The CDR3 spells CASSLLGAGQETQYF. CDR3 DNA: TGTGCCAGCAGTTTATTGGGCGCAGGCCAAGAGACCCAGTACTTC.

The chain employs TRBV2 and TRBJ2-7, with no clear D. Germline V gives CDR1 SNHLY, CDR2 FYNNEI. The V end lost 7 bases, the J end lost 6 bases, and 13 bases lay between the germline ends. The CDR3 totals 12 residues. CDR3 sequence: CASKRVSGEQYF. The CDR3 coding sequence is TGTGCCAGCAAGAGAGTGTCGGGCGAGCAGTACTTC.

The rearrangement uses TRBV19 and TRBJ2-2; 9 bases fit TRBD1. The J segment lost 6 bases and the V segment lost 4 bases, leaving 6 bases of the junction unmatched. Germline V CDR1 and CDR2: LNHDA, SQIVND (reference sequence). The length of the CDR3 is 15 residues. DNA for the CDR3: TGTGCCAGTAGTACGGAGACAGGGGGTCCCGGGGAGCTGTTTTTT. Translating gives CASSTETGGPGELFF.

The chain links TRBV27 to TRBJ1-5; D is unclear. This CDR3 is built from 15 residues. Germline values: CDR1 MNHEY, CDR2 SMNVEV (reference sequence). V was cut by 3 bases and J by 2 bases, with 11 bases left in between. The CDR3 nucleotides read TGTGCCAGCAGTTTGTGGGGTAGTGGCAATCAGCCCCAGCATTTT. Translated: CASSLWGSGNQPQHF.

The chain combines TRBV28 with TRBJ1-2; D call uncertain. Germline CDR1 reads MDHEN; CDR2 reads SYDVKM. V was clipped by 5 bases and J by 4 bases, with 11 bases between them. This CDR3 comprises 13 residues. The CDR3, as DNA: TGTGCCAGCAGTCTCCGGGCAAGCTATGGCTACACCTTC. As protein: CASSLRASYGYTF.

This clone has a handful of counts. The chain joins TRBV27 to TRBJ1-1; D is perhaps TRBD1 (5 bases). Trimming cost V 6 bases and J 1 base, with 21 bases left between them. The germline V gene encodes CDR1 MNHEY and CDR2 SMNVEV (reference sequence). This CDR3 contains 17 residues. The CDR3 DNA reads as TGTGCCAGCAGCCGAGGGCCCCCCGGGGGGAAGAACACTGAAGCTTTCTTT. Its protein product is CASSRGPPGGKNTEAFF.

The chain has TRBV10-3 and TRBJ2-5; 11 bases map to TRBD2. Trimming took 6 bases from V and 1 from J; bases not matched to a gene: 4. Germline CDR1 ENHRY, CDR2 SYGVKD. The CDR3 is made up of 15 amino acids. The CDR3: CAISPSGGPQETQYF. CDR3 bases: TGTGCCATCAGCCCTAGCGGGGGGCCCCAAGAGACCCAGTACTTC.